The 16 T cell receptor beta chains presented below share a single source sample, sequenced in a study of Ad26.COV2.S vaccination and SARS-CoV-2 variants. Treatment described: around 19 received Ad26.COV2.S at low or high dose, single or two shots; about 5 received placebo; per-sample allocation not given. Samples analyzed were those drawn on day 63 after the first vaccine or placebo injection. Assay: immunoSEQ multiplex PCR; the TCRdb copy retains only in-frame clones and omits some. Here the sample spans hundreds of thousands of clones, about 90% being singletons. The source material was peripheral blood, sampled in a trial of Ad26.COV2.S vaccine versus placebo. These receptors came from a person between 18 and 65 years old who received the Ad26.COV2.S COVID-19 vaccine or a placebo.

The chain is built from TRBV18 and TRBJ2-7; D is possibly TRBD1 or TRBD2 (5 bases each). The V gene lost 4 bases and the J gene lost 7 bases, with 17 bases spanning the gap. The CDR3 totals 14 residues. The germline V gene has CDR1 KGHSH and CDR2 LQKENI. The CDR3 spells CASSLGTDIQEQYF. The CDR3 nucleotides read TGTGCCAGCTCACTCGGGACGGATATTCAGGAGCAGTACTTC.

This clone was found once. The V call is TRBV11-2, the J call TRBJ1-1; tentative D call: TRBD1 (5 bases). This CDR3 has 14 residues. Looked up from germline, CDR1 is SGHAT and CDR2 is FQNNGV. V lost 1 base and J 0 bases, leaving 6 bases between the germline ends. CDR3 protein: CASSLGGMNTEAFF. The CDR3 DNA sequence: TGTGCCAGCAGCTTAGGGGGCATGAACACTGAAGCTTTCTTT.

The chain has TRBV6-5 and TRBJ1-4; TRBD1 matches 7 bases. The CDR3 length is 15 residues. With V trimmed by 2 bases and J by 6 bases, 6 bases remained unmatched. The germline V gene has CDR1 MNHEY and CDR2 SVGAGI. CDR3 sequence: CASSYDHGTDEKLFF. CDR3 nucleotides: TGTGCCAGCAGTTACGACCACGGGACAGATGAAAAACTGTTTTTT.

The chain combines TRBV6-5 with TRBJ2-7; D may match TRBD1 or TRBD2 (6 bases each). Looked up from germline, CDR1 is MNHEY and CDR2 is SVGAGI. V lost 6 bases and J lost 0, with 18 bases in between. CDR3 length: 16 amino acids. The CDR3 protein is CASRYRGTSPSYEQYF. DNA for the CDR3: TGTGCCAGCAGGTACCGCGGGACATCTCCCTCCTACGAGCAGTACTTC.

The chain recombines TRBV6-5 with TRBJ1-5, with 7 positions matching TRBD1. Germline CDR1 reads MNHEY; CDR2 reads SVGAGI. Trimming at V came to 7 bases and at J to 4 bases, leaving 7 bases not matched to a gene. The length of the CDR3 is 14 residues. CDR3 coding DNA: TGTGCCAGCACAGAGGGGGCTTGGAATCAGCCCCAGCATTTT. Encoded protein: CASTEGAWNQPQHF.

The chain carries TRBV5-4 and TRBJ2-5, with 8 positions matching TRBD1. Germline V lookup: CDR1 SGHNT, CDR2 YYREEE (reference sequence). This CDR3 comprises 16 residues. The V and J ends lost 0 bases and 0 bases, in that order; junction bases with no gene match: 4. CDR3 bases: TGTGCCAGCAGCTTGGTGGCAGGGGGCTACCAAGAGACCCAGTACTTC. Protein product: CASSLVAGGYQETQYF.

The rearrangement links TRBV29-1 to TRBJ1-1; D not certain. V was trimmed by 2 bases and J by 0 bases, leaving 7 bases between them. This CDR3 has 13 residues. Germline V lookup: CDR1 SQVTM, CDR2 ANQGSEA. The CDR3 loop is CSVELNMNTEAFF. DNA of the CDR3: TGCAGCGTTGAACTGAACATGAACACTGAAGCTTTCTTT.

The genes are TRBV4-2 and TRBJ2-3; TRBD2 matches at 7 bases. Per germline, CDR1 LGHNA and CDR2 YNFKEQ. The CDR3 is 19 amino acids. Unmatched junction bases numbered 15, after V lost 2 bases and J lost 1 base. The CDR3 sequence is CASSQTLPRRGGGTDTQYF. The DNA of the CDR3 is TGTGCCAGCAGCCAAACCTTACCGCGGCGGGGAGGGGGCACAGATACGCAGTATTTT.

The chain is built from TRBV9 and TRBJ1-4, with D maybe TRBD1 (6 bases). Germline CDR1 reads SGDLS; CDR2 reads YYNGEE. The CDR3 is 15 residues long. V dropped 3 bases and J dropped 0 bases, with 9 bases sitting between them. The CDR3 reads CASSDRAATNEKLFF. CDR3 DNA: TGTGCCAGCAGCGACAGGGCTGCAACTAATGAAAAACTGTTTTTT.

The chain recombines TRBV11-2 with TRBJ2-7; tentatively, D is TRBD1 (5 bases). Trimming took off 1 base at V and 5 bases at J, with 15 bases between the two ends. Germline V gene data show CDR1 as SGHAT and CDR2 as FQNNGV. This CDR3 contains 15 residues. DNA for the CDR3: TGTGCCAGCAGCTTAGGTAACCAAGGGGTGCACGAGCAGTACTTC. It translates to CASSLGNQGVHEQYF. Based on the CDR3 plus reference TRBV11-2 and TRBJ2-7, the full variable domain is EAGVAQSPRYKIIEKRQSVAFWCNPISGHATLYWYQQILGQGPKLLIQFQNNGVVDDSQLPKDRFSAERLKGVDSTLKIQPAKLEDSAVYLCASSLGNQGVHEQYFGPGTRLTVT.

This sequence joins TRBV15 and TRBJ1-3, with TRBD1 as a possible D gene (6 bases). Germline V CDR1 and CDR2: LNHNV, YYDKDF (reference sequence). V lost 0 bases to trimming and J lost 16 bases, with 16 bases between them. The CDR3 totals 13 residues. The CDR3 loop is CATSREIPGQWYF. CDR3 DNA: TGTGCCACCAGCAGAGAAATTCCGGGACAATGGTATTTT.

The V call is TRBV6-2 or TRBV6-3, the J call TRBJ2-5; TRBD1 matches at 9 bases. The germline V gene encodes CDR1 MNHEY and CDR2 SVGEGT. The CDR3 extends over 16 amino acids. V was clipped by 0 bases and J by 5 bases; unmatched bases: 7. The CDR3 DNA sequence: TGTGCCAGCAGTTACTCGAACAGGGGGCGTGGGGAGACCCAGTACTTC. Translated, it gives CASSYSNRGRGETQYF.

This rearrangement joins TRBV21-1 to TRBJ2-4; no DNA check was done on the table's D call, TRBD2. TRBV21-1 is marked as a pseudogene. This CDR3 contains 16 residues. CDR3 region: CASSKDYPIAKNIQYF. The DNA for the CDR3 is TGTGCCAGCAGCAAAGACTACCCTATAGCCAAAAACATTCAGTACTTC.

The rearrangement joins TRBV30 to TRBJ1-5; D gene unclear. Trimming stripped 2 bases from V and 6 bases from J, with 11 bases between. From germline, CDR1 is GTSNPN and CDR2 SVGIG (reference sequence). The CDR3 extends over 13 amino acids. This chain's CDR3 is CAWSSMGSQPQHF. The DNA of the CDR3 is TGTGCCTGGAGTAGTATGGGGAGTCAGCCCCAGCATTTT.

This chain links TRBV19 with TRBJ2-7, with D perhaps matching TRBD1 or TRBD2 (5 bases each). The CDR3 sequence is 15 residues long. The germline V gene has CDR1 LNHDA and CDR2 SQIVND (reference sequence). With 5 bases removed from V and 4 bases from J, the gap between germline ends came to 18 bases. The CDR3 DNA reads as TGTGCCAGTAGTCTCGGGACGGCAAAGGGGTACGAGCAGTACTTC. This encodes CASSLGTAKGYEQYF.

This chain links TRBV10-3 with TRBJ1-6; no clear D. The germline CDR1 and CDR2 sequences are ENHRY and SYGVKD. This CDR3 contains 15 residues. Trimming pared 4 bases from V and 8 bases from J, leaving 15 bases between. The CDR3 region has the DNA TGTGCCATCAGTGCAAGGGTAGGGCTCCATTCACCCCTCCACTTT. Encoded protein: CAISARVGLHSPLHF.